The 28 T cell receptor beta chains below were found in one sample sequenced in a study of STAT5B mutations in CD4+ large granular lymphocyte leukemia. Here immunoSEQ multiplex PCR was the method, and the copy in TCRdb shows in-frame clones only, minus some. The table has 31,000 or so clones, roughly 89% seen once. The sequenced sample was CD4+ T cells from blood buffy coats. These receptor sequences come from a human donor in good health.

The J gene is TRBJ1-2, the V gene TRBV5-6; D remains unclear. V lost 1 base and J 5 bases, leaving 18 bases between the germline ends. In germline, CDR1 is SGHDT, CDR2 YYEEEE. The CDR3 has 16 amino acids. CDR3 loop: CASSLRMDLNMYGYTF. For the CDR3, the DNA is TGTGCCAGCAGCTTGAGGATGGACTTAAATATGTATGGCTACACCTTC.

The rearrangement joins TRBV27 to TRBJ2-7; D is perhaps TRBD2 (5 bases). CDR1 is MNHEY and CDR2 is SMNVEV in the germline V gene (reference sequence). Trimming pared 6 bases from V and 13 bases from J, leaving 22 bases between. This CDR3 contains 13 residues. The CDR3 spells CASSSQKRTSVYF. CDR3 nucleotides: TGTGCCAGCAGCTCACAGAAACGAACTAGTGTATACTTC.

The V and J genes are TRBV25-1 and TRBJ2-1; 11 nucleotides agree with TRBD1. Germline CDR1 reads MGHDK; CDR2 reads SYGVNS. Trimming removed 3 bases from V and 4 bases from J; junction bases left unmatched: 8. The CDR3 loop spans 17 amino acids. This chain's CDR3 is CASSEAPGQGVYNEQFF. DNA of the CDR3: TGTGCCAGCAGTGAGGCCCCGGGACAGGGGGTTTACAATGAGCAGTTCTTC.

The rearrangement links TRBV18 to TRBJ2-2; D may be TRBD2 (7 bases). CDR1 is KGHSH, CDR2 LQKENI, per germline. V was trimmed by 2 bases and J by 4 bases, leaving 20 bases between them. CDR3 size: 18 residues. The CDR3 DNA reads as TGTGCCAGCTCACCAACCCCTGCCGGGGGGCGGTTCACCGGGGAGCTGTTTTTT. Protein: CASSPTPAGGRFTGELFF.

V and J are TRBV6-5 and TRBJ2-2; D is tentatively TRBD1 or TRBD2 (6 bases each). CDR3 length equals 15 residues. The V gene's germline CDR1 is MNHEY and CDR2 SVGAGI. V shed 6 bases and J shed 7 bases, with 18 bases lying between them. CDR3 nucleotide sequence: TGTGCCAGCAGCGGGAGAGGGGGAACGGGCGGGGAGCTGTTTTTT. This translates into CASSGRGGTGGELFF.

CDR3 amino acids: CASSRLTSGGTDTQYF. CDR3 in DNA: TGTGCCAGTAGTCGGCTTACTAGCGGGGGGACAGATACGCAGTATTTT. The chain carries TRBV19 and TRBJ2-3; 12 positions match TRBD2. J lost 3 bases, V lost 5 bases, and 6 bases had no gene match. Germline V gene lookup returns CDR1 LNHDA and CDR2 SQIVND (reference sequence). The CDR3 has 16 residues.

This rearrangement joins TRBV6-4 to TRBJ2-7, with 11 bases that match TRBD1. The germline V gene encodes CDR1 MRHNA and CDR2 SNTAGT. Trimming at V came to 5 bases and at J to 6 bases, leaving 21 bases not matched to a gene. The CDR3 runs 19 residues. This chain's CDR3 is CASSTRDRGKRVLEGEQYF. CDR3 coding DNA: TGTGCCAGCAGTACTCGGGACAGGGGGAAAAGAGTACTCGAGGGCGAGCAGTACTTC.

The CDR3 bases are TGTGCCACGTCAGTTGAATGGGGCACGGAAAACATTCAGTACTTC. Encoded protein: CATSVEWGTENIQYF. The chain uses TRBV19 and TRBJ2-4, with a weak D call TRBD1 (5 bases). This CDR3 has 15 amino acids. Germline assignment: CDR1 LNHDA and CDR2 SQIVND (reference sequence). V gave up 10 bases and J gave up 5 bases, with 21 bases separating them.

The rearrangement links TRBV7-6 to TRBJ2-1, with D unclear. Trimming removed 5 bases at V and 9 bases at J, with 14 bases between. This CDR3 contains 13 residues. Germline-derived CDR1 and CDR2 are SGHVS and FNYEAQ. The CDR3 reads CASSPISGGEQFF. DNA for the CDR3: TGTGCCAGCAGCCCCATATCGGGTGGTGAGCAGTTCTTC. The variable domain in full, completed from reference TRBV7-6 and TRBJ2-1, reads GAGVSQSPRYKVTKRGQDVALRCDPISGHVSLYWYRQALGQGPEFLTYFNYEAQQDKSGLPNDRFSAERPEGSISTLTIQRTEQRDSAMYRCASSPISGGEQFFGPGTRLTVL.

The chain carries TRBV29-1 and TRBJ2-5; D is possibly TRBD1 or TRBD2 (5 bases each). Germline values: CDR1 SQVTM, CDR2 ANQGSEA. The CDR3 extends over 15 amino acids. The ends were cut back, 7 bases at V and 1 base at J, with 19 bases in the middle. As DNA, the CDR3 is TGCAGCGGGACAAAGTCCGGGATCCCCCAAGAGACCCAGTACTTC. Its translation: CSGTKSGIPQETQYF.

This chain connects TRBV19 to TRBJ2-1, with 8 nucleotides matching TRBD2. V lost 4 bases, J lost 12 bases, and 5 bases stayed unmatched. The CDR3 sequence is 12 residues long. Germline CDR1 and CDR2: LNHDA and SQIVND (reference sequence). CDR3 in amino acids: CASSSSGMRQFF. Written as DNA, the CDR3 is TGTGCCAGTAGTAGTAGCGGGATGAGGCAGTTCTTC.

The rearrangement uses TRBV6-5 and TRBJ1-6, with D unclear. The germline V gene has CDR1 MNHEY and CDR2 SVGAGI. CDR3 size: 15 residues. V gave up 7 bases and J gave up 0 bases, with 10 bases separating them. The CDR3 sequence: CASIKRSSYNSPLHF. The CDR3 DNA sequence: TGTGCCAGCATCAAACGAAGCTCCTATAATTCACCCCTCCACTTT.

V usage is TRBV30 and J usage is TRBJ1-1; a weak D match, TRBD1 (6 bases). Trimming removed 0 bases at V and 5 bases at J, with 13 bases between. Germline V CDR1 and CDR2: GTSNPN, SVGIG (reference sequence). The CDR3 has 14 amino acids. CDR3 DNA: TGTGCCTGGAGTGTAGGGGGGGCGAAAACTGAAGCTTTCTTT. Amino acids: CAWSVGGAKTEAFF. Full variable domain (remainder filled in from reference TRBV30 and TRBJ1-1): SQTIHQWPATLVQPVGSPLSLECTVEGTSNPNLYWYRQAAGRGLQLLFYSVGIGQISSEVPQNLSASRPQDRQFILSSKKLLLSDSGFYLCAWSVGGAKTEAFFGQGTRLTVV.

The rearrangement uses TRBV6-8 and TRBJ1-2, with no clear D. V was cut by 3 bases and J by 6 bases, with 8 bases left in between. The CDR3 has 12 residues. Germline V gene sequence: CDR1 MNHGY, CDR2 SAAAGT. The CDR3, as DNA: TGTGCCAGCAGTTATAGGGCGGATGGCTACACCTTC. Its translation: CASSYRADGYTF.

CDR3 in amino acids: CASSLTGSPGYTF. The CDR3 DNA is TGTGCCAGCAGCTTGACAGGGTCCCCTGGCTACACCTTC. The rearrangement links TRBV21-1 to TRBJ1-2; TRBD1 is the table's D call and was not checked against the DNA. TRBV21-1 has pseudogene status. This CDR3 spans 13 amino acids.

The rearrangement links TRBV19 to TRBJ2-1; D perhaps matches TRBD1 (6 bases). This CDR3 has 14 amino acids. Trimming shortened V by 4 bases and J by 8 bases, and 15 bases separated the two germline ends. CDR1 is LNHDA and CDR2 is SQIVND in the germline V gene (reference sequence). CDR3 DNA: TGTGCCAGTAGTAGGGAACCGGGACACCATGAGCAGTTCTTC. Residues: CASSREPGHHEQFF.

V gene TRBV25-1 combines with J gene TRBJ1-2; D is possibly TRBD1 (6 bases). From germline, CDR1 is MGHDK and CDR2 SYGVNS. Trimming pared 4 bases from V and 8 bases from J, leaving 11 bases between. The CDR3 has 12 amino acids. The CDR3 is CASSGRGDGYTF. CDR3 nucleotide sequence: TGTGCCAGCAGTGGGAGGGGGGACGGCTACACCTTC.

V usage is TRBV27 and J usage is TRBJ2-1; 8 nucleotides match TRBD2. In germline, CDR1 is MNHEY, CDR2 SMNVEV (reference sequence). The ends lost 6 bases at V and 4 bases at J; junction bases unmatched: 8. The CDR3 extends over 15 amino acids. As DNA, the CDR3 is TGTGCCAGCAGCCCCGGGACTAGTTGGTACAATGAGCAGTTCTTC. Translating it yields CASSPGTSWYNEQFF.

This chain joins TRBV28 and TRBJ1-4, with D tentatively TRBD1 (6 bases). The CDR3 has 14 residues. V lost 4 bases and J lost 6, with 12 bases in between. Germline V gene lookup returns CDR1 MDHEN and CDR2 SYDVKM. This chain's CDR3 is CASSSGGGHEKLFF. The DNA of the CDR3 is TGTGCCAGCAGTTCGGGCGGGGGCCATGAAAAACTGTTTTTT.

The genes are TRBV28 and TRBJ1-3; D not resolved. The CDR3 is 16 residues long. V lost 2 bases and J lost 0, with 11 bases in between. Germline CDR1 MDHEN, CDR2 SYDVKM. As DNA, the CDR3 is TGTGCCAGCAGTTTAGTGGGCACAGTCTCTGGAAACACCATATATTTT. It encodes CASSLVGTVSGNTIYF.

The rearrangement links TRBV11-1 to TRBJ2-1; D is unclear. The germline V and J ends were trimmed by 1 base and 2 bases, with 6 bases remaining between them. Germline CDR1 reads SGHAT; CDR2 reads FQDESV (reference sequence). This CDR3 contains 14 residues. The CDR3 region has the DNA TGTGCCAGCAGCTTAGTTGGGACCTACAATGAGCAGTTCTTC. Protein sequence: CASSLVGTYNEQFF.

The CDR3 coding sequence is TGTGCCAGCAGCTCATACAGGGAATACAATGAGCAGTTCTTC. This gives the protein CASSSYREYNEQFF. The chain employs TRBV11-2 and TRBJ2-1, with D tentatively TRBD1 (6 bases). This CDR3 contains 14 residues. Germline V CDR1 and CDR2: SGHAT, FQNNGV. V lost 4 bases to trimming and J lost 4 bases, with 11 bases between them.

The chain employs TRBV12-2 and TRBJ1-3. TRBV12-2 has pseudogene status. The CDR3 loop spans 17 amino acids. This CDR3 is CASRLVTRRCLGNTIYF. CDR3 DNA sequence: TGTGCAAGTCGCTTAGTTACCCGACGGTGTCTTGGAAACACCATATATTTT.

The chain uses TRBV15 and TRBJ2-3; D remains ambiguous. Trimming took 0 bases from V and 7 from J, leaving 5 bases between them. The germline gives CDR1 LNHNV, CDR2 YYDKDF (reference sequence). The CDR3 consists of 12 residues. CDR3 in DNA: TGTGCCACCAGCAGAGATCGAAATACGCAGTATTTT. Translated: CATSRDRNTQYF.

The genes are TRBV6-5 and TRBJ1-2; TRBD1 is a possible D gene (5 bases). Trimming took off 2 bases at V and 8 bases at J, with 9 bases between the two ends. The CDR3 covers 12 residues. Germline V gives CDR1 MNHEY, CDR2 SVGAGI. The CDR3 region is CASSYIRDGYTF. The CDR3 DNA reads TGTGCCAGCAGTTACATCAGGGACGGCTACACCTTC.

This chain connects TRBV29-1 to TRBJ2-7, with 9 bases identical to TRBD1. The CDR3 spans 13 residues. J lost 4 bases, V lost 1 base, and 2 bases had no gene match. The V gene's germline CDR1 is SQVTM and CDR2 ANQGSEA. CDR3 in DNA: TGCAGCGTTGAAGGGGGGACAGGGTACGAGCAGTACTTC. Amino acid sequence: CSVEGGTGYEQYF.

CDR3 sequence: CAWQVSGWGNEQFF. CDR3 bases: TGTGCCTGGCAAGTTAGCGGGTGGGGAAATGAGCAGTTCTTC. The chain joins TRBV30 to TRBJ2-1; 7 positions agree with TRBD2. Germline V gene sequence: CDR1 GTSNPN, CDR2 SVGIG (reference sequence). The trim removed 5 bases at V and 7 bases at J, leaving 11 bases unmatched. The CDR3 consists of 14 residues.

This chain uses TRBV9 with TRBJ2-7, with 7 bases that match TRBD2. CDR3 length equals 12 residues. Germline lookup yields CDR1 SGDLS and CDR2 YYNGEE. V was clipped by 3 bases and J by 3 bases; unmatched bases: 0. In DNA, the CDR3 is TGTGCCAGCAGCGCTAGCGGCTACGAGCAGTACTTC. Translating it yields CASSASGYEQYF.